This TCR beta chain is from a study of T cells in Graves' hyperthyroidism and ophthalmopathy. Turning to this clonotype: Its antigen is unknown.

RNA transcripts yielded amplified TCR beta CDR3 regions. First-round RT-PCR of the TCR CDR3 relied on the HTBI primer set. TCRdb fed the multiplex PCR reads into MiXCR, producing one record per CDR3 protein. The sample carries about 420,000 distinct CDR3 sequences, around 13% recorded once. There are 14 residues in the CDR3. Germline V gives CDR1 KGHSH, CDR2 LQKENI. V was pared by 0 bases and J by 3 bases, with 9 bases between. Study conclusions and caveats: In the blood, most expanded thyroid clonotypes above 0.001 appeared as well.

The sequenced sample was blood. The receptor's source is a woman under 30 with Graves' hyperthyroidism. The gene calls are TRBV18 and TRBJ2-7; possible D gene TRBD1, 6 bases. The DNA of the CDR3 is TGTGCCAGCTCACCACCGTCGGGACACTACGAGCAGTACTTC. The encoded protein is CASSPPSGHYEQYF. Drawing the rest from reference TRBV18 and TRBJ2-7, the complete variable domain is NAGVMQNPRHLVRRRGQEARLRCSPMKGHSHVYWYRQLPEEGLKFMVYLQKENIIDESGMPKERFSAEFPKEGPSILRIQQVVRGDSAAYFCASSPPSGHYEQYFGPGTRLTVT.